The 14 T cell receptor beta chains reported below all come from one sample, sequenced in a study of CD8+CD57+ T cells in acquired aplastic anemia. Using genomic DNA as the template, TCR beta VDJ and CDR3 profiling was carried out. MiXCR was run by TCRdb on the reads, yielding one entry per CDR3 protein. The top ten hold roughly 2.5% of the sample, which has roughly 64,000 distinct CDR3 sequences, about 50% seen once. The sample consisted of sorted CD4+, CD8+, or CD8+CD57+ T cells (not recorded which) from PBMCs. All receptors come from a human donor in good health, serving as a control.

The chain combines TRBV7-7 with TRBJ2-5; unclear D gene. Germline V CDR1 and CDR2: SSHAT, FNYEAQ (reference sequence). This CDR3 is 10 amino acids long. CDR3: CASHQETQYF. The CDR3 DNA is TGTGCTAGTCACCAAGAGACCCAGTACTTC.

This chain joins TRBV29-1 and TRBJ2-1; the match to TRBD1 covers 9 bases. Trimming at V came to 6 bases and at J to 1 base, leaving 1 base not matched to a gene. Germline CDR1 and CDR2: SQVTM and ANQGSEA. The CDR3 contains 13 residues. CDR3 protein: CSVGQGSYNEQFF. The CDR3 nucleotides are TGCAGCGTCGGACAGGGGTCCTACAATGAGCAGTTCTTC.

This clonotype was counted many times. The CDR3 DNA is TGTGCCAGCAGACCCGGTCAGGGATCCTCCGGGGATACGCAGTATTTT. Protein: CASRPGQGSSGDTQYF. This rearrangement joins TRBV6-1 to TRBJ2-3; TRBD1 is a possible D gene (5 bases). Trimming pared 6 bases from V and 6 bases from J, leaving 22 bases between. The germline V gene encodes CDR1 MNHNS and CDR2 SASEGT. This CDR3 contains 16 residues.

The chain carries TRBV29-1 and TRBJ1-1, with 7 bases lining up with TRBD1. V lost 6 bases, J lost 3 bases, and 7 bases stayed unmatched. Germline CDR1 SQVTM, CDR2 ANQGSEA. CDR3 length: 13 amino acids. CDR3 DNA: TGCAGCGTCAGACAGGGAGAATACACTGAAGCTTTCTTT. Translated, it gives CSVRQGEYTEAFF.

This clonotype is deemed medium-sized. DNA of the CDR3: TGCGCCAGCAGTGGGGACAGAGTGGCCGGGGAGCTGTTTTTT. Translated: CASSGDRVAGELFF. The J gene is TRBJ2-2, the V gene TRBV10-2; 7 bases are a match to TRBD1. Losses at the gene ends were 4 bases for V and 6 bases for J; bases not matched to a gene: 5. Germline V gene sequence: CDR1 WSHSY, CDR2 SAAADI. The CDR3 totals 14 residues.

The CDR3: CASSRQGRVTQETQYF. The CDR3 DNA reads TGTGCCAGCAGCCGACAGGGTAGGGTGACCCAAGAGACCCAGTACTTC. The V call is TRBV2, the J call TRBJ2-5; 7 bases fit TRBD1. This CDR3 has 16 amino acids. CDR1 and CDR2 from the germline V gene are SNHLY and FYNNEI. With 6 bases clipped from V and 1 base from J, the junction kept 11 bases outside the gene matches.

The rearrangement joins TRBV20-1 to TRBJ1-1; D is unresolved. The germline gives CDR1 DFQATT, CDR2 SNEGSKA (reference sequence). CDR3 size: 10 residues. V was clipped by 3 bases and J by 4 bases, with 3 bases between them. This CDR3 is CSARGTEAFF. The CDR3 DNA sequence: TGCAGTGCTAGGGGCACTGAAGCTTTCTTT.

This chain links TRBV25-1 with TRBJ2-5, with TRBD2 identical over 7 bases. Unmatched junction bases numbered 8, after V lost 4 bases and J lost 3 bases. There are 15 residues in the CDR3. CDR1 is MGHDK, CDR2 SYGVNS, per germline. The CDR3 loop reads CASSAMGGGEETQYF. CDR3 sequence (DNA): TGTGCCAGCAGTGCAATGGGGGGGGGTGAAGAGACCCAGTACTTC.

The chain carries TRBV11-3 and TRBJ2-7; 7 bases are a match to TRBD1. Per the germline V gene, CDR1 is SGHNT and CDR2 is YENEEA. CDR3 length equals 15 residues. J gave up 3 bases and V 1 base, and 6 bases lay outside the gene matches. The DNA for the CDR3 is TGTGCCAGCAGCTTAGGACCGGGACAGAACTACGAGCAGTACTTC. It translates to CASSLGPGQNYEQYF.

In this sample, this clonotype turned up a few times. The gene calls are TRBV25-1 and TRBJ1-6, with unresolved D. The CDR3 is 12 residues long. Trimming cost V 4 bases and J 6 bases, with 4 bases left between them. Germline lookup yields CDR1 MGHDK and CDR2 SYGVNS. The DNA of the CDR3 is TGTGCCAGCAGTGTGGGTAATTCACCCCTCCACTTT. Protein product: CASSVGNSPLHF.

Many counts were recorded for this clonotype. The DNA of the CDR3 is TGCAGTGCAACCGGTGGACAGGGGTATGGCTACACCTTC. This sequence encodes CSATGGQGYGYTF. The chain carries TRBV20-1 and TRBJ1-2; 9 bases are a match to TRBD1. Germline loops: CDR1 DFQATT, CDR2 SNEGSKA (reference sequence). The length of the CDR3 is 13 residues. J was trimmed by 5 bases and V by 6 bases; bases with no gene match: 7.

This chain uses TRBV29-1 with TRBJ1-2, with D possibly being TRBD1 (6 bases). This CDR3 comprises 13 residues. V lost 4 bases to trimming and J lost 0 bases, with 9 bases between them. Germline V gene data show CDR1 as SQVTM and CDR2 as ANQGSEA. This CDR3 reads CSVGTGPNYGYTF. CDR3 DNA: TGCAGCGTTGGTACAGGGCCTAACTATGGCTACACCTTC.

This clonotype was observed a few times. The V call is TRBV10-3, the J call TRBJ1-3; 9 positions agree with TRBD1. Germline V gives CDR1 ENHRY, CDR2 SYGVKD. Trimming at V came to 4 bases and at J to 8 bases, leaving 9 bases not matched to a gene. The CDR3 has 15 amino acids. Written as DNA, the CDR3 is TGTGCCATCAGTGTGCCGGGACAGGGTGGCTACACCATATATTTT. Protein product: CAISVPGQGGYTIYF.

The rearrangement links TRBV5-1 to TRBJ1-2; tentatively, D is TRBD1 (5 bases). The CDR3 runs 13 residues. The V gene lost 0 bases and the J gene lost 7 bases, with 10 bases spanning the gap. Germline assignment: CDR1 SGHRS and CDR2 YFSETQ. CDR3 in amino acids: CASSLDRDFGYTF. In DNA, the CDR3 is TGCGCCAGCAGCTTGGATCGGGACTTTGGCTACACCTTC.